This entry is about one TCR beta chain. Trimming removed 4 bases from V and 5 bases from J, with 18 bases in between. Germline CDR1 GTSNPN, CDR2 SVGIG (reference sequence). This CDR3 has 14 residues. This sample is drawn from a study of shared clonotypes between healthy human individuals. The study enrolled healthy HIV-negative adults without recent acute infections or vaccinations as donors. All of the donors resided in Nashville, Tennessee, and each was a Caucasian adult. Profiling relied on immunoSEQ multiplex PCR, and the TCRdb table lists in-frame clones only, not all of them. This sample has more than 1 million clones; 75% to 80% occur once, and the top ten carry 0.5% to 0.6%.

The sequence derives from a man between 18 and 35 years old in good health. Some clones in this sample may be carry-over from other donors' samples. Sequenced material: memory CD4+ T cells from PBMCs. Subset indicated: CD45RA-negative fraction. This chain links TRBV30 with TRBJ2-7; D perhaps matches TRBD1 (5 bases). The CDR3 sequence: CAWTAPPGSHEQYF. The CDR3 DNA follows: TGTGCCTGGACCGCGCCCCCAGGGTCCCACGAGCAGTACTTC.